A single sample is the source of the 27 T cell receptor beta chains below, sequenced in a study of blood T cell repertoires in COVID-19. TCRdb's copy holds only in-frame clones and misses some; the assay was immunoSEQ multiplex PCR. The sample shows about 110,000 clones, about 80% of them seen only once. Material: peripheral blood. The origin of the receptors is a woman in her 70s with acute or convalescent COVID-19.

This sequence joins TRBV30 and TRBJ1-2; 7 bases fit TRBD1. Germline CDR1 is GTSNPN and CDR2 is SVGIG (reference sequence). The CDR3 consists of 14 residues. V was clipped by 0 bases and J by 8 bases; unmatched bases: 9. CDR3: CAWSVMSSGGGYTF. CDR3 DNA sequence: TGTGCCTGGAGTGTCATGAGCTCAGGGGGGGGCTACACCTTC.

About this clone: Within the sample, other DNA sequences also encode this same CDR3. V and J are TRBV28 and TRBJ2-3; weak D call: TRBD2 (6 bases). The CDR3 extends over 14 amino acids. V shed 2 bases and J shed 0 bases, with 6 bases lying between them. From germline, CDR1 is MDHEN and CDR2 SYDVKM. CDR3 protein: CASSLRGSTDTQYF. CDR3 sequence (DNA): TGTGCCAGCAGTTTACGGGGGAGCACAGATACGCAGTATTTT.

In DNA, the CDR3 is TGCAGCGTTGAAGATCCCAGGTTTGAGGGGGGGAGCACAGATACGCAGTATTTT. This sequence encodes CSVEDPRFEGGSTDTQYF. The chain recombines TRBV29-1 with TRBJ2-3; D is possibly TRBD2 (7 bases). Per germline, CDR1 SQVTM and CDR2 ANQGSEA. The V and J ends lost 0 bases and 0 bases respectively, with 19 bases between them. This CDR3 is built from 18 residues.

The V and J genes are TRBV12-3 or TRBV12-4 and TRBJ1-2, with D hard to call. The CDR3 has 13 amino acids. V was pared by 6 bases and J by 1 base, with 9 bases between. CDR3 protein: CASRPIFNYGYTF. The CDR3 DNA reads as TGTGCCAGCAGACCTATATTTAACTATGGCTACACCTTC.

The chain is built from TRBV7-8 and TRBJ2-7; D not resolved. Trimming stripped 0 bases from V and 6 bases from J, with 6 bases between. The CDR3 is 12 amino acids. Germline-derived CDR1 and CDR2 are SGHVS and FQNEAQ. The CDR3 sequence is CASSLAFREQYF. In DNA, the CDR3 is TGTGCCAGCAGCTTAGCTTTCCGCGAGCAGTACTTC.

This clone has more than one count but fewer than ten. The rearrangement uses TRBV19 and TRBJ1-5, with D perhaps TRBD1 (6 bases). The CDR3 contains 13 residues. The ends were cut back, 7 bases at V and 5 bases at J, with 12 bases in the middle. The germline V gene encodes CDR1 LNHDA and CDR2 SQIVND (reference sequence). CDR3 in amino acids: CASTRTVDQPQHF. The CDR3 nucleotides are TGTGCCAGTACTAGGACAGTAGATCAGCCCCAGCATTTT.

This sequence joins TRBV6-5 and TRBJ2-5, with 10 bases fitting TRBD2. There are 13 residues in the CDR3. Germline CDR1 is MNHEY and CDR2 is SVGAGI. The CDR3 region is CVGRTSGQETQYF. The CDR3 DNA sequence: TGTGTCGGCCGGACTAGCGGACAAGAGACCCAGTACTTC.

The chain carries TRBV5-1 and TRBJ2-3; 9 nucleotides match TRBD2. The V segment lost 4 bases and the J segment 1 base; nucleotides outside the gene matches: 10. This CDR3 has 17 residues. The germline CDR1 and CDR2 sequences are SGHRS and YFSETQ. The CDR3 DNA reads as TGCGCCAGCAGCCCTATTGGTAGCGGGAGTGGCACAGATACGCAGTATTTT. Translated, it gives CASSPIGSGSGTDTQYF.

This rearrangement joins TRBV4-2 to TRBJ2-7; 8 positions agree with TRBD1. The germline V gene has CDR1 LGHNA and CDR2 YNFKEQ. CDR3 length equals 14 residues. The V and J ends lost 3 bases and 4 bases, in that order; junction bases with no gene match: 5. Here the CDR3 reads CASSQPGQEYEQYF. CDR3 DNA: TGTGCCAGCAGCCAGCCGGGACAGGAGTACGAGCAGTACTTC.

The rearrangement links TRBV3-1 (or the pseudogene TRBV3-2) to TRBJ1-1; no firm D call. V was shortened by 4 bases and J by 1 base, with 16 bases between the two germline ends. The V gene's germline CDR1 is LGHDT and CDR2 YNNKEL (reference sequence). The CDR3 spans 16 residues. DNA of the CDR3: TGTGCCAGCAGCCGGCGAGATTATAGGAGGAACACTGAAGCTTTCTTT. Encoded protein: CASSRRDYRRNTEAFF.

CDR3 region: CASSEAGWGNTIYF. DNA for the CDR3: TGTGCCAGCAGTGAAGCTGGCTGGGGAAACACCATATATTTT. The rearrangement joins TRBV6-1 to TRBJ1-3; D remains ambiguous. Trimming stripped 0 bases from V and 4 bases from J, with 7 bases between. The CDR3 loop spans 14 amino acids. Germline V gene data show CDR1 as MNHNS and CDR2 as SASEGT.

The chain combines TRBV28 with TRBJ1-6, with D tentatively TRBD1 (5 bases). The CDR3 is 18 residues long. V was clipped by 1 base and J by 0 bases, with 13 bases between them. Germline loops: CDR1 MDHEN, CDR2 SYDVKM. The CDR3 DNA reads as TGTGCCAGCAGTTTATCGGAGGGGATGGGCTCCTATAATTCACCCCTCCACTTT. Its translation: CASSLSEGMGSYNSPLHF.

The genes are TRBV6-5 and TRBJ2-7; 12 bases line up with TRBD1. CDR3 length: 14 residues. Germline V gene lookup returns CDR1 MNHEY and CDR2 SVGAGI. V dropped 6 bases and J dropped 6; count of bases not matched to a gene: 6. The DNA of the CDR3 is TGTGCCAGCAGCCGGGACAGGGGGCTCTCCGAGCAGTACTTC. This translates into CASSRDRGLSEQYF.

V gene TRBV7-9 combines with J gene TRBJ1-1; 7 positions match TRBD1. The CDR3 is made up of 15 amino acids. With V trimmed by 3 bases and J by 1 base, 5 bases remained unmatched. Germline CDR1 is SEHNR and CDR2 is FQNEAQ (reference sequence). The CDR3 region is CASSLPGGRNTEAFF. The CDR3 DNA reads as TGTGCCAGCAGCTTGCCAGGGGGAAGGAACACTGAAGCTTTCTTT.

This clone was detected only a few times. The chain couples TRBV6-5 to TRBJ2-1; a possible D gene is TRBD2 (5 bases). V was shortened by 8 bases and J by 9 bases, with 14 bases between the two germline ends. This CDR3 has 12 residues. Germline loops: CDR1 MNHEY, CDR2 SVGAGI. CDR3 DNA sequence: TGTGCCAGCGCCCTTACCCGGGGTGAGCAGTTCTTC. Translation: CASALTRGEQFF.

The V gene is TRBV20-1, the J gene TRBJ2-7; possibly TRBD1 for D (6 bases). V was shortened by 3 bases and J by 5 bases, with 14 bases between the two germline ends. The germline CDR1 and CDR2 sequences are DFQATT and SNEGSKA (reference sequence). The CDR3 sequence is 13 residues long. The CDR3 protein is CSASTGNTHEQYF. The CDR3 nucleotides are TGCAGTGCTAGTACAGGGAATACTCACGAGCAGTACTTC.

The CDR3 spells CASSEIKIADEQFF. The CDR3, as DNA: TGTGCCAGCAGCGAGATCAAGATAGCTGATGAGCAGTTCTTC. The gene calls are TRBV7-9 and TRBJ2-1; D unresolved. Germline values: CDR1 SEHNR, CDR2 FQNEAQ (reference sequence). The CDR3 length is 14 residues. Trimming stripped 5 bases from V and 8 bases from J, with 16 bases between.

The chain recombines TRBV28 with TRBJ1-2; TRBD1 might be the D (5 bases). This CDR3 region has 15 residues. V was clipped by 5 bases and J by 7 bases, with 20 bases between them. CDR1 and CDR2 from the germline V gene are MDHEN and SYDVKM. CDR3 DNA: TGTGCCAGCAGTCGGGTGGGCCAGGGACTAGGTGGCTACACCTTC. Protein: CASSRVGQGLGGYTF.

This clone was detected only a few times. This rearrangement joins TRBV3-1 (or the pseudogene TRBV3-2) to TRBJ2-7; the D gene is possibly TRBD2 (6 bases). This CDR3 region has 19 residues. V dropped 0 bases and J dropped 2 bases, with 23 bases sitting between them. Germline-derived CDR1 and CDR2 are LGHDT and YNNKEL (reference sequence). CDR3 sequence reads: CASSQETWGGNPRPYEQYF. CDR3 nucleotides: TGTGCCAGCAGCCAAGAGACATGGGGCGGGAACCCCCGCCCCTACGAGCAGTACTTC.

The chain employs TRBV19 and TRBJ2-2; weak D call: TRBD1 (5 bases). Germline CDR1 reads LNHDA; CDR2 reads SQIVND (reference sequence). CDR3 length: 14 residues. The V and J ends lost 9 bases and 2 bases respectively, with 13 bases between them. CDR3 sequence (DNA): TGTGCCAGCCGATCCGGACATAACACCGGGGAGCTGTTTTTT. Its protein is CASRSGHNTGELFF.

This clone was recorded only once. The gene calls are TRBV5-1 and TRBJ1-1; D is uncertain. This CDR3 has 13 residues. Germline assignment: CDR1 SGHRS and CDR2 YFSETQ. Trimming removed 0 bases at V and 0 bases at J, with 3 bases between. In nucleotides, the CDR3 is TGCGCCAGCAGCTTGGCGGTGAACACTGAAGCTTTCTTT. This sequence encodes CASSLAVNTEAFF.

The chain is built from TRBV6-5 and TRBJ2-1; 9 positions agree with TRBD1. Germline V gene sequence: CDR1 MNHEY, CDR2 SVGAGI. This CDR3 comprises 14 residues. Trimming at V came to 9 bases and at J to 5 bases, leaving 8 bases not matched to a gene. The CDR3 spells CARAQGAPHNEQFF. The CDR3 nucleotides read TGTGCCAGAGCACAGGGGGCGCCTCACAATGAGCAGTTCTTC.

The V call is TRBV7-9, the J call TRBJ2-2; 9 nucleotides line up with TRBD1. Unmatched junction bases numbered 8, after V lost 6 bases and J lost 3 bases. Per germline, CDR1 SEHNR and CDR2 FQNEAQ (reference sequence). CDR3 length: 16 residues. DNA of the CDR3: TGTGCCAGCAGGAGGACAGGGGCGGGATACACCGGGGAGCTGTTTTTT. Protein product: CASRRTGAGYTGELFF.

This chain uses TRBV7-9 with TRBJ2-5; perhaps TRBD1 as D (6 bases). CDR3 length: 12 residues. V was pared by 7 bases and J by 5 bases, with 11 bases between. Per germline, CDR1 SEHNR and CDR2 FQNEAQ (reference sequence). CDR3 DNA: TGTGCCAGCACCCTAAGGGGGGAGACCCAGTACTTC. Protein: CASTLRGETQYF.

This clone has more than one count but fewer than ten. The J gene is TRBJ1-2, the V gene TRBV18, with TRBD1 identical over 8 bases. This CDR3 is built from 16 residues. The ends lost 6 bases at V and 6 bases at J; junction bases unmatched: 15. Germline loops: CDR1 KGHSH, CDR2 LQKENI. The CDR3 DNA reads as TGTGCCAGCTCGCAGACTCAGGGGGCGCTTCCCAATGGCTACACCTTC. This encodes CASSQTQGALPNGYTF.

Written as DNA, the CDR3 is TGTGCCAGCAGTTACCGGCTAGCGGGGGGCACCGGGGAGCTGTTTTTT. It specifies CASSYRLAGGTGELFF. The chain combines TRBV6-5 with TRBJ2-2, with 11 bases identical to TRBD2. CDR3 length equals 16 residues. Losses at the gene ends were 2 bases for V and 4 bases for J; bases not matched to a gene: 3. CDR1 and CDR2 (germline): MNHEY, SVGAGI.

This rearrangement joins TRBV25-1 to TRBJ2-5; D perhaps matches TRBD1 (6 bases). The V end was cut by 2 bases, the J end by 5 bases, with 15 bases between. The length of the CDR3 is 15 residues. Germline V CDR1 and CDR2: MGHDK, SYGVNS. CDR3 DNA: TGTGCCAGCAGTGAAGGGCAGGGGTTAATCGAGACCCAGTACTTC. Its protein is CASSEGQGLIETQYF.